This TCR beta chain is drawn from a study of identifying expanded T cells in peripheral blood. General observations from the study: Over around two and four weeks, about 15 and 19 clones changed, versus around 1.2 between replicates.

Measured with immunoSEQ multiplex PCR; TCRdb has only the in-frame clones, and not every one. Here the sample spans about 97,000 clones, about 87% being singletons. Between the trimmed V and J ends, which lost 7 bases and 5 bases, there was a span of 19 bases. There are 15 residues in the CDR3. Germline V CDR1 and CDR2: LNHDA, SQIVND (reference sequence). During the collection period, no donor immune events like infections were recorded. As to this clone: The target antigen is unknown.

The material sequenced was blood. This TCR came from a person aged 18 to 75 in good health. The chain combines TRBV19 with TRBJ2-3, with D perhaps TRBD1 (6 bases). The chain's CDR3 is CASKGTPLGKDTQYF. DNA for the CDR3: TGTGCCAGTAAAGGGACACCCCTCGGGAAAGATACGCAGTATTTT.